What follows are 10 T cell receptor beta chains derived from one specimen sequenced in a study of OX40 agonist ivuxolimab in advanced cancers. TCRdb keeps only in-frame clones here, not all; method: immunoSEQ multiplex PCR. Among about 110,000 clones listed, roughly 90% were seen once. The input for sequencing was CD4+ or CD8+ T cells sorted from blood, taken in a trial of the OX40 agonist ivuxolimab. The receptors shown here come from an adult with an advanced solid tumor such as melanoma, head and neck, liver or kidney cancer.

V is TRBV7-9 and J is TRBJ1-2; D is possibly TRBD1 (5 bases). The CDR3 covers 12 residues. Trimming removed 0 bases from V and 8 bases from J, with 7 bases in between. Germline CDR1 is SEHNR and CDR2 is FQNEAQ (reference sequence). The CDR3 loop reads CASSLAGEGYTF. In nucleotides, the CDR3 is TGTGCCAGCAGCTTAGCGGGGGAGGGCTACACCTTC.

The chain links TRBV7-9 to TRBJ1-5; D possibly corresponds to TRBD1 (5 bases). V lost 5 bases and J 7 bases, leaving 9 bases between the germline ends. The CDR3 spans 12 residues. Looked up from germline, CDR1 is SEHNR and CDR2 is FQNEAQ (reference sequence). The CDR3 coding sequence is TGTGCCAGCAGCCAAGGGGAACAGCCCCAGCATTTT. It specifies CASSQGEQPQHF.

In DNA form, the CDR3 reads TGTGCCAGCAGCTTGGGGCTAGCGGGAGGATACTACAATGAGCAGTTCTTC. It is translated as CASSLGLAGGYYNEQFF. The rearrangement joins TRBV5-8 to TRBJ2-1; the match to TRBD2 covers 11 bases. Germline V gives CDR1 SGHTS, CDR2 YDEGEE. The CDR3 extends over 17 amino acids. V shed 0 bases and J 3 bases; nucleotides not matched to a gene: 5.

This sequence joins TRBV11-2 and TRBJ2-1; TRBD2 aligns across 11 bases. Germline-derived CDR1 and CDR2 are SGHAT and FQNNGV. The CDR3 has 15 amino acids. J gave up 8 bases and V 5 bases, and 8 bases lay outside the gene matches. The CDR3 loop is CASSLTSGSFYEQFF. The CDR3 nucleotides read TGTGCCAGCAGCCTCACTAGCGGGAGTTTCTATGAGCAGTTCTTC.

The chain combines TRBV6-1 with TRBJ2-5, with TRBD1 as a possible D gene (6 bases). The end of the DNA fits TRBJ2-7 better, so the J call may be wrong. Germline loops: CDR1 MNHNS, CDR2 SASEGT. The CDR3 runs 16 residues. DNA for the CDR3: TGTGCCAGCAGTGAAGGGGGACACTATCCTTCGTACGAGCAGTACTTC. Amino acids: CASSEGGHYPSYEQYF.

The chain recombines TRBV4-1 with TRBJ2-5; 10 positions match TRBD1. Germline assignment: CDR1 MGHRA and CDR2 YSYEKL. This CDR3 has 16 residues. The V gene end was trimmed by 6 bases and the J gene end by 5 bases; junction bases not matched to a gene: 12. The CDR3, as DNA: TGCGCCAGCAGTCGCTCCGGGACAGGGGTCCAGGAGACCCAGTACTTC. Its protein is CASSRSGTGVQETQYF.

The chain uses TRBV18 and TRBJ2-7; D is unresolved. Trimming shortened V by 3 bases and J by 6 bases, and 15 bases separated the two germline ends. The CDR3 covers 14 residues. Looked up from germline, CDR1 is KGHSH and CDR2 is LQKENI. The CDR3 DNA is TGTGCCAGCTCACCGGGAACCAATTTTCCCGAGCAGTACTTC. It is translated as CASSPGTNFPEQYF.

The CDR3, as DNA: TGTGCCAGCAGTGTCCGGAGGGCTCCCTTACAGCTCGAATCCAGTCAGCCCCAGCATTTT. Protein product: CASSVRRAPLQLESSQPQHF. This chain connects TRBV2 to TRBJ1-5, with D unresolved. Between the trimmed V and J ends, which lost 4 bases and 6 bases, there was a span of 31 bases. This CDR3 is built from 20 residues. Germline values: CDR1 SNHLY, CDR2 FYNNEI.

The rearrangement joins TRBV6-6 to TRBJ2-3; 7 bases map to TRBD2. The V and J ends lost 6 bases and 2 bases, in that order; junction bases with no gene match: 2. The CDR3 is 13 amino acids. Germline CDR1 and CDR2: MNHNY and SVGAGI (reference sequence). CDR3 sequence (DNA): TGTGCCAGCAGGGGGACTACCACAGATACGCAGTATTTT. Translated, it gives CASRGTTTDTQYF.

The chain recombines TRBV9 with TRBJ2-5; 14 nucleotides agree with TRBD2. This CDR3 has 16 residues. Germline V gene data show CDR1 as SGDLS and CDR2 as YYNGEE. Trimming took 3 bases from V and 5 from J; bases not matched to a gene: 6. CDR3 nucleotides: TGTGCCAGCAGCGAGACTAGCGGGAGGGCTTGGGAGACCCAGTACTTC. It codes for CASSETSGRAWETQYF.